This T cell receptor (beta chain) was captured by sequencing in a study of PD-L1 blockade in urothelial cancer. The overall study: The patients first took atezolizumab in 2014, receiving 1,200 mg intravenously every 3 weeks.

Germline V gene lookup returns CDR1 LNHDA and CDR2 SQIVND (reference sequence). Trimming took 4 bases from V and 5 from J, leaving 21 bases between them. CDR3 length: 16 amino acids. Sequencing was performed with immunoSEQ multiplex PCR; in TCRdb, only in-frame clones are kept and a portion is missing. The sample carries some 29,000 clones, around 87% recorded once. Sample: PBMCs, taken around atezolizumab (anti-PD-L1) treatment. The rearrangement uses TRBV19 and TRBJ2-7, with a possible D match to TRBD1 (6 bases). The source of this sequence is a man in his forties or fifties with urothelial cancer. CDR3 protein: CASSKEQGPLRNEQYF. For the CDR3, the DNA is TGTGCCAGTAGTAAAGAACAGGGACCGCTCAGGAACGAGCAGTACTTC.